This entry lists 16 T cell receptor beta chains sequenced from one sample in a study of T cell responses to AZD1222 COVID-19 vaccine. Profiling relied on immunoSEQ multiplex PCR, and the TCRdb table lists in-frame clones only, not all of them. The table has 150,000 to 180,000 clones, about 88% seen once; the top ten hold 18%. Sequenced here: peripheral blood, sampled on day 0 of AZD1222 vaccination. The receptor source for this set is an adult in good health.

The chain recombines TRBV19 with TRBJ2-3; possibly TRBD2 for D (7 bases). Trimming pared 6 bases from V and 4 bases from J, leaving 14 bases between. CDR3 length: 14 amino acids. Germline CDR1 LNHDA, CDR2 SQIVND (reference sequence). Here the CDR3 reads CASRRGAGADTQYF. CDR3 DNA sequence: TGTGCCAGTAGACGGGGGGCCGGGGCAGATACGCAGTATTTT.

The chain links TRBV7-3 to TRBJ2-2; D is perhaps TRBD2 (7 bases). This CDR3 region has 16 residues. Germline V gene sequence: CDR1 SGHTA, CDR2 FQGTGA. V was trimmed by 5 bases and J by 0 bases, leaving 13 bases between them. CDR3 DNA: TGTGCCAGCAGCCTTTCGGGGGGCTCGAACACCGGGGAGCTGTTTTTT. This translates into CASSLSGGSNTGELFF.

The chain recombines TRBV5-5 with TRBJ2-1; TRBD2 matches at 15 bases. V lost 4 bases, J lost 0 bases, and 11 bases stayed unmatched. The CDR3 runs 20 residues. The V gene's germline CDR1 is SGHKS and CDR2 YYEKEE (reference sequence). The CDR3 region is CASSPPPGLAGGVSYNEQFF. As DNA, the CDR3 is TGTGCCAGCAGCCCACCTCCGGGACTAGCGGGAGGAGTCTCCTACAATGAGCAGTTCTTC. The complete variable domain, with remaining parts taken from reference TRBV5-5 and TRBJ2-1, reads DAGVTQSPTHLIKTRGQQVTLRCSPISGHKSVSWYQQVLGQGPQFIFQYYEKEERGRGNFPDRFSARQFPNYSSELNVNALLLGDSALYLCASSPPPGLAGGVSYNEQFFGPGTRLTVL.

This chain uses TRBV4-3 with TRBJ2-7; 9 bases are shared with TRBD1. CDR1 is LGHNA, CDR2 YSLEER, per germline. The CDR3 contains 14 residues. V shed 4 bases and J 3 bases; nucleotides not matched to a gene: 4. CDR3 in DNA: TGCGCCAGCAGCCGGGACAGGGTTTTCTACGAGCAGTACTTC. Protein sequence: CASSRDRVFYEQYF.

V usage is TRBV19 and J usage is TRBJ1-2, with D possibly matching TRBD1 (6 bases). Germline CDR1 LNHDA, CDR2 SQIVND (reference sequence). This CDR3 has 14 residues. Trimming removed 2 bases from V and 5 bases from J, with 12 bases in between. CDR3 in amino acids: CASSITQGGYGYTF. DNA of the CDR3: TGTGCCAGTAGTATAACACAGGGAGGGTATGGCTACACCTTC.

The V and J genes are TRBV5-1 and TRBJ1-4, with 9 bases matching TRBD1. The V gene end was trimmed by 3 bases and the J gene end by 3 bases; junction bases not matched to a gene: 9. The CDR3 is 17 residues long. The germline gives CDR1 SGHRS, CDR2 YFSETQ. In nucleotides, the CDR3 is TGCGCCAGCAGCTGGGGGGGACAGGGAACCGCTAATGAAAAACTGTTTTTT. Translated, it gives CASSWGGQGTANEKLFF.

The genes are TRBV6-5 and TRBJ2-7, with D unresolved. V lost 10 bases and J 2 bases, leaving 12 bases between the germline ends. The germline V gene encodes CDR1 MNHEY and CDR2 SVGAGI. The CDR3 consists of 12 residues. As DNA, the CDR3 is TGTGCCATCCTGGGCGGCCCCTACGAGCAGTACTTC. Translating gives CAILGGPYEQYF.

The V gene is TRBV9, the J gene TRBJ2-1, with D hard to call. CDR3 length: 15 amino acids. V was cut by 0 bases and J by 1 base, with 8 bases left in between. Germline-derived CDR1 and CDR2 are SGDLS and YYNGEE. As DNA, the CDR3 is TGTGCCAGCAGCGTAGAGGGTCTGTCCTACAATGAGCAGTTCTTC. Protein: CASSVEGLSYNEQFF.

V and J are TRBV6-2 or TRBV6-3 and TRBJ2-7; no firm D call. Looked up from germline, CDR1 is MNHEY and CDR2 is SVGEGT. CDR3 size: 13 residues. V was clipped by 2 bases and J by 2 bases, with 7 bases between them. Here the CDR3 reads CASSYGLAYEQYF. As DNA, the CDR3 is TGTGCCAGCAGTTACGGGCTCGCCTACGAGCAGTACTTC.

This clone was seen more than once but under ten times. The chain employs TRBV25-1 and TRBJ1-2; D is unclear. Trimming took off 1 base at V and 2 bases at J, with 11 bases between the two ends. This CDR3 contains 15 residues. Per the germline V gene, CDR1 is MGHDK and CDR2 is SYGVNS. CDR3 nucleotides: TGTGCCAGCAGTGAATTTTTGGGAGGCAACTATGGCTACACCTTC. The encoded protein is CASSEFLGGNYGYTF.

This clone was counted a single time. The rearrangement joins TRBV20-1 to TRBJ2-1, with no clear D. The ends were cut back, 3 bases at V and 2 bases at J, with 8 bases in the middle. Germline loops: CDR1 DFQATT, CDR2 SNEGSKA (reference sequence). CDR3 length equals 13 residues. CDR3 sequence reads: CSASLNTYNEQFF. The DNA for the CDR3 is TGCAGTGCTAGTCTCAATACCTACAATGAGCAGTTCTTC.

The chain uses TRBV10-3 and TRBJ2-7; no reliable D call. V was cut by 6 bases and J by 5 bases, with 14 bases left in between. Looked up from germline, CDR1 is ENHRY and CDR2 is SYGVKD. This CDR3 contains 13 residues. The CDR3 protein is CAIRGPIAHEQYF. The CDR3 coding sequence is TGTGCCATCAGAGGACCGATCGCACACGAGCAGTACTTC.

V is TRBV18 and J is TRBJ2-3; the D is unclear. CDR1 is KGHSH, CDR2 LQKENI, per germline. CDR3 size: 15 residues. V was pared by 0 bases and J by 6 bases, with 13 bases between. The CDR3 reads CASSPPLRPQDTQYF. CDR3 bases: TGTGCCAGCTCACCACCTCTAAGACCGCAGGATACGCAGTATTTT.

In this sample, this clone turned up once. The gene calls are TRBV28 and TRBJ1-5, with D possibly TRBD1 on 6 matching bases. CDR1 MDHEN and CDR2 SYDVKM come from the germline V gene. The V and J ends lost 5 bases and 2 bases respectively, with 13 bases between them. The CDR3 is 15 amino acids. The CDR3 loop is CASSPPGAGNQPQHF. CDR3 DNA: TGTGCCAGCAGTCCCCCGGGGGCCGGCAATCAGCCCCAGCATTTT.

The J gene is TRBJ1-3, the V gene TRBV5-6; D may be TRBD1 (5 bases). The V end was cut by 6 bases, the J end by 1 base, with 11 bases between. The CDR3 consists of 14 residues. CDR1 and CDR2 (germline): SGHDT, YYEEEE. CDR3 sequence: CASTDRRSGNTIYF. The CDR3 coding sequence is TGTGCCAGCACCGACAGAAGATCTGGAAACACCATATATTTT.

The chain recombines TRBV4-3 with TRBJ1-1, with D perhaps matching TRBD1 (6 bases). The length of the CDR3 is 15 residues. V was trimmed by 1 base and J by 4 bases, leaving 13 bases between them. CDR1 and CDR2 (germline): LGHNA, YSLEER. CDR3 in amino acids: CASSQGYRVATEAFF. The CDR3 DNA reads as TGCGCCAGCAGCCAAGGATACAGGGTAGCCACTGAAGCTTTCTTT.